This paragraph reports one T cell receptor beta chain. Its specificity is unknown. Profiling relied on immunoSEQ multiplex PCR, and the TCRdb table lists in-frame clones only, not all of them. The sample carries tens of thousands of clones, 85% to 95% recorded once. The sample is drawn from a study of OX40 agonist ivuxolimab in advanced cancers. Study background: Mean age approximately 61 years, range about 20 to 90; nearly 85% male. Points from the study as a whole: At doses 0.1 to 3.0 mg/kg, CD4+ and CD8+ clones expanded.

The V gene lost 2 bases and the J gene lost 4 bases, with 9 bases spanning the gap. Germline V gives CDR1 SEHNR, CDR2 FQNEAQ (reference sequence). The length of the CDR3 is 13 residues. The chain combines TRBV7-9 with TRBJ2-7, with D unclear. This clonotype was obtained from an adult with an advanced solid tumor such as melanoma, head and neck, liver or kidney cancer. The specimen comprised CD4+ or CD8+ T cells sorted from blood, sampled in a trial of the OX40 agonist ivuxolimab. This CDR3 is CASSLNPRYEQYF. Here the CDR3 DNA reads TGTGCCAGCAGCTTAAACCCGAGGTACGAGCAGTACTTC. Supplemented by reference TRBV7-9 and TRBJ2-7, the full variable domain reads DTGVSQNPRHKITKRGQNVTFRCDPISEHNRLYWYRQTLGQGPEFLTYFQNEAQLEKSRLLSDRFSAERPKGSFSTLEIQRTEQGDSAMYLCASSLNPRYEQYFGPGTRLTVT.